One sample yielded the 21 T cell receptor beta chains listed below, sequenced in a study of response to subunit inactivated influenza vaccine. TCRdb independently ran MiXCR on the RT-PCR reads; one entry per CDR3 protein. The sample lists about 500,000 distinct CDR3 sequences; about 15% were seen once. Sequenced here: CD4+ T cells sorted from PBMCs, sampled less than 30 months after vaccination. Source of these receptors: a man between 50 and 70 years old who received an inactivated influenza vaccine.

This clonotype was counted once. The J gene is TRBJ1-1, the V gene TRBV12-3 or TRBV12-4, with D possibly being TRBD1 (5 bases). Trimming took off 2 bases at V and 5 bases at J, with 18 bases between the two ends. The CDR3 consists of 16 residues. CDR3 DNA: TGTGCCAGCAGTTTATTTCTTCGGCGGGGGGAGACTGAAGCTTTCTTT. This translates into CASSLFLRRGETEAFF.

This clonotype was observed a few times. The chain joins TRBV20-1 to TRBJ1-1; D ambiguous. The germline V and J ends were trimmed by 1 base and 5 bases, with 8 bases remaining between them. The CDR3 spans 12 residues. The germline V gene has CDR1 DFQATT and CDR2 SNEGSKA (reference sequence). The CDR3 DNA is TGCAGTGCTAGAGTTATTGGGACTGAAGCTTTCTTT. Protein sequence: CSARVIGTEAFF.

This clonotype was recorded a few times. The rearrangement joins TRBV28 to TRBJ2-7; D is possibly TRBD1 or TRBD2 (6 bases each). This CDR3 contains 16 residues. CDR1 and CDR2 (germline): MDHEN, SYDVKM. The germline V and J ends were trimmed by 3 bases and 3 bases, with 18 bases remaining between them. This chain's CDR3 is CASSFPPREGGYEQYF. CDR3 DNA sequence: TGTGCCAGCAGTTTTCCCCCTCGAGAGGGGGGCTACGAGCAGTACTTC.

Here the CDR3 reads CASSPSTGTGNTIYF. The DNA for the CDR3 is TGTGCCAGCTCACCATCGACAGGAACTGGAAACACCATATATTTT. The genes are TRBV18 and TRBJ1-3, with D possibly matching TRBD1 (6 bases). CDR3 length: 15 amino acids. The V gene's germline CDR1 is KGHSH and CDR2 LQKENI. Deletions cut 2 bases from V and 2 bases from J, with 10 bases between. Full variable domain (remainder filled in from reference TRBV18 and TRBJ1-3): NAGVMQNPRHLVRRRGQEARLRCSPMKGHSHVYWYRQLPEEGLKFMVYLQKENIIDESGMPKERFSAEFPKEGPSILRIQQVVRGDSAAYFCASSPSTGTGNTIYFGEGSWLTVV.

Only a few counts were recorded for this clonotype. This chain joins TRBV20-1 and TRBJ2-2; 7 bases match TRBD2. Germline V lookup: CDR1 DFQATT, CDR2 SNEGSKA (reference sequence). CDR3 length: 13 amino acids. Here the CDR3 reads CGGGIINTGELFF. CDR3 nucleotide sequence: TGCGGGGGGGGTATTATTAACACCGGGGAGCTGTTTTTT.

V gene TRBV28 combines with J gene TRBJ2-3; 7 bases align to TRBD2. The V gene's germline CDR1 is MDHEN and CDR2 SYDVKM. The CDR3 is 15 amino acids. The ends lost 4 bases at V and 2 bases at J; junction bases unmatched: 6. This CDR3 reads CASSSMGGVTDTQYF. The CDR3 DNA sequence: TGTGCCAGCAGTTCGATGGGGGGGGTCACAGATACGCAGTATTTT. Full variable domain (missing parts from reference TRBV28 and TRBJ2-3): DVKVTQSSRYLVKRTGEKVFLECVQDMDHENMFWYRQDPGLGLRLIYFSYDVKMKEKGDIPEGYSVSREKKERFSLILESASTNQTSMYLCASSSMGGVTDTQYFGPGTRLTVL.

This clonotype was seen a few times. J is TRBJ1-2 and V is TRBV4-1; D is uncertain. Germline CDR1 reads MGHRA; CDR2 reads YSYEKL. CDR3 length: 16 amino acids. V was shortened by 3 bases and J by 4 bases, with 18 bases between the two germline ends. This CDR3 is CASSQEKDGGGYGYTF. In DNA form, the CDR3 reads TGCGCCAGCAGCCAGGAGAAAGACGGCGGCGGCTATGGCTACACCTTC.

J is TRBJ2-3 and V is TRBV28; 10 positions agree with TRBD1. J lost 4 bases, V lost 6 bases, and 7 bases had no gene match. CDR3 length: 15 amino acids. The germline CDR1 and CDR2 sequences are MDHEN and SYDVKM. Written as DNA, the CDR3 is TGTGCCAGCAGCTTACCGGGACAGGGGTCAGATACGCAGTATTTT. Encoded protein: CASSLPGQGSDTQYF.

This clonotype was detected once. The chain has TRBV10-3 and TRBJ2-7; D is unresolved. This CDR3 spans 13 amino acids. Per germline, CDR1 ENHRY and CDR2 SYGVKD. Trimming removed 2 bases from V and 3 bases from J, with 8 bases in between. The CDR3 here is CAISEPQFYEQYF. CDR3 DNA sequence: TGTGCCATCAGTGAGCCCCAATTCTACGAGCAGTACTTC.

This clonotype occurred many times. The chain links TRBV3-1 to TRBJ2-7; 7 bases fit TRBD1. Looked up from germline, CDR1 is LGHDT and CDR2 is YNNKEL (reference sequence). Trimming took 0 bases from V and 0 from J; bases not matched to a gene: 2. The CDR3 is 15 amino acids. The CDR3 region has the DNA TGTGCCAGCAGCCAAGAAGGGGGCTTCTCCTACGAGCAGTACTTC. Its translation is CASSQEGGFSYEQYF.

The chain employs TRBV10-3 and TRBJ1-4, with 7 bases aligning to TRBD1. The germline V gene encodes CDR1 ENHRY and CDR2 SYGVKD. The junction had 5 bases not matched to a gene; V was cut back by 6 bases and J by 1 base. This CDR3 is 15 amino acids long. The CDR3 here is CAISPNRGTNEKLFF. CDR3 nucleotide sequence: TGTGCCATCAGCCCTAACAGGGGAACTAATGAAAAACTGTTTTTT.

This clonotype has only a few counts. V usage is TRBV20-1 and J usage is TRBJ2-7, with D perhaps matching TRBD2 (6 bases). The length of the CDR3 is 12 residues. The V end lost 6 bases, the J end lost 4 bases, and 13 bases lay between the germline ends. The V gene's germline CDR1 is DFQATT and CDR2 SNEGSKA (reference sequence). Here the CDR3 DNA reads TGCAGTGCCCCCCACGGGGGATACGAGCAGTACTTC. Translating gives CSAPHGGYEQYF.

The J gene is TRBJ2-1, the V gene TRBV5-1; 11 positions match TRBD2. The junction had 8 bases not matched to a gene; V was cut back by 1 base and J by 8 bases. The CDR3 consists of 16 residues. The germline V gene encodes CDR1 SGHRS and CDR2 YFSETQ. The CDR3 spells CASSLMLTSGSYEQFF. In DNA, the CDR3 is TGCGCCAGCAGCTTGATGTTAACTAGCGGGAGTTATGAGCAGTTCTTC.

This clonotype showed up just a few times. This chain uses TRBV20-1 with TRBJ1-2; D is undetermined. Germline loops: CDR1 DFQATT, CDR2 SNEGSKA (reference sequence). The ends were cut back, 2 bases at V and 6 bases at J, with 10 bases in the middle. The CDR3 is 12 amino acids. The CDR3 sequence: CSARRRVDGYTF. CDR3 sequence (DNA): TGCAGTGCTAGAAGGAGGGTGGATGGCTACACCTTC.

A few counts support this clonotype. The rearrangement links TRBV3-1 to TRBJ2-5, with 9 bases identical to TRBD2. The V segment lost 8 bases and the J segment 5 bases; nucleotides outside the gene matches: 12. This CDR3 is 15 amino acids long. Germline V CDR1 and CDR2: LGHDT, YNNKEL (reference sequence). The CDR3 loop reads CASGTPGLAGETQYF. Here the CDR3 DNA reads TGTGCCAGCGGAACACCGGGACTAGCTGGCGAGACCCAGTACTTC.

This clonotype was counted a few times. This sequence joins TRBV5-6 and TRBJ2-7, with D possibly being TRBD1 (5 bases). Deletions cut 2 bases from V and 3 bases from J, with 9 bases between. Germline V CDR1 and CDR2: SGHDT, YYEEEE. This CDR3 spans 13 amino acids. In DNA form, the CDR3 reads TGTGCCAGCAGCTTTTGGGGCCGCTACGAGCAGTACTTC. This gives the protein CASSFWGRYEQYF.

The rearrangement joins TRBV11-2 to TRBJ2-7; TRBD1 might be the D (6 bases). CDR1 and CDR2 (germline): SGHAT, FQNNGV. This CDR3 spans 15 amino acids. V gave up 5 bases and J gave up 4 bases, with 18 bases separating them. The CDR3 region is CASSPDRPALYEQYF. CDR3 DNA sequence: TGTGCCAGCAGCCCTGACAGGCCCGCCTTATACGAGCAGTACTTC.

This clonotype was counted only a few times. This chain joins TRBV6-1 and TRBJ1-1, with 8 bases matching TRBD1. Germline CDR1 is MNHNS and CDR2 is SASEGT. With 4 bases clipped from V and 11 bases from J, the junction kept 9 bases outside the gene matches. The CDR3 covers 13 residues. The CDR3 region is CASSADRTGWAFF. The CDR3 DNA reads TGTGCCAGCAGTGCCGACCGGACAGGGTGGGCTTTCTTT.

This chain joins TRBV5-1 and TRBJ2-5; TRBD1 or TRBD2 may be the D gene (6 bases each). The CDR3 consists of 16 residues. The V and J ends lost 3 bases and 5 bases respectively, with 20 bases between them. Germline V gene sequence: CDR1 SGHRS, CDR2 YFSETQ. CDR3 loop: CASSSAVGGLGETQYF. DNA of the CDR3: TGCGCCAGCAGCTCGGCGGTGGGGGGCCTGGGGGAGACCCAGTACTTC.

This clonotype came up a few times. The V call is TRBV7-2, the J call TRBJ2-1; TRBD2 matches 8 bases. The CDR3 is 15 amino acids. V shed 7 bases, J shed 1 base, and the junction held 6 bases outside the gene matches. Germline-derived CDR1 and CDR2 are SGHTA and FQGNSA. The CDR3 is CASTLTSGSYNEQFF. The DNA of the CDR3 is TGTGCCAGCACCCTAACTAGCGGATCCTACAATGAGCAGTTCTTC.

This clonotype was observed many times. This CDR3 reads CASSEREGPGELFF. CDR3 DNA: TGTGCCAGCAGTGAGCGGGAGGGCCCAGGGGAGCTGTTTTTT. J is TRBJ2-2 and V is TRBV6-1; 9 bases agree with TRBD2. The CDR3 is 14 residues long. V was clipped by 3 bases and J by 8 bases; unmatched bases: 4. CDR1 is MNHNS, CDR2 SASEGT, per germline.